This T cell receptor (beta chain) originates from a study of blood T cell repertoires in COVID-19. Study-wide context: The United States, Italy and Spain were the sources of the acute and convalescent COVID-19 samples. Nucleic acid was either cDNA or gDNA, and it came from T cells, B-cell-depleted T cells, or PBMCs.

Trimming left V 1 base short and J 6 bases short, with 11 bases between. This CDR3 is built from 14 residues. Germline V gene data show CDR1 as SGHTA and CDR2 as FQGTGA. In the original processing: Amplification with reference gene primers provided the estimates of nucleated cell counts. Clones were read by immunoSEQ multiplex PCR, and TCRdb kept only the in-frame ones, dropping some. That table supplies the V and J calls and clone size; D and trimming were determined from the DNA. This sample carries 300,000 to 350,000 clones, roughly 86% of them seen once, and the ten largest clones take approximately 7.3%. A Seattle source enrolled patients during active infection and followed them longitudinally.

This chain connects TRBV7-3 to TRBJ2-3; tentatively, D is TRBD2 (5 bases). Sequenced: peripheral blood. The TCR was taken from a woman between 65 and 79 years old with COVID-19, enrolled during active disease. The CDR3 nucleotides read TGTGCCAGCAGCTTAAATGGAGGTCTGGATACGCAGTATTTT. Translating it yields CASSLNGGLDTQYF.